One T cell receptor beta chain is described in this entry. Libraries were prepared by immunoSEQ multiplex PCR; TCRdb keeps only in-frame clonotypes and omits some of them. Here the sample spans approximately 1.4 million clones, 95% to 99% being singletons. The sample is drawn from a study of shared clonotypes between healthy human individuals. Study overall: Each donor had three CD4 naive, three CD4 memory, two CD8 naive and one CD8 memory plate.

The CDR3 runs 14 residues. V was cut by 7 bases and J by 0 bases, with 12 bases left in between. Germline V lookup: CDR1 SGHVS, CDR2 FQNEAQ. HIV-negative, healthy adults without recent acute infections or vaccinations were the donors. Sequencing input: naive CD4+ T cells sorted from blood. The subset: CD45RA+ positively selected. The sequence derives from a man aged 30 to 39 in good health. J is TRBJ1-1 and V is TRBV7-8; the D is unclear. This CDR3 is CASTKLTLNTEAFF. In nucleotides, the CDR3 is TGTGCCAGCACCAAATTAACACTGAACACTGAAGCTTTCTTT.